A single sample gave rise to the 15 T cell receptor beta chains below, sequenced in a study of T cell repertoires in cytomegalovirus infection. In TCRdb, the reads were re-called with MiXCR into one record per CDR3 protein. In the table there are approximately 350,000 distinct CDR3 sequences, nearly 35% of which are singletons. These TCRs are of unknown antigen specificity. The source material was cultured PBMCs, sampled from culture after CMV antigen stimulation. The receptor source for this set is a human donor in good health (CMV status not recorded). Some clones in this sample may be carry-over from other donors' samples.

The gene calls are TRBV19 and TRBJ1-1; D not certain. The CDR3 length is 16 residues. Germline CDR1 reads LNHDA; CDR2 reads SQIVND (reference sequence). Trimming removed 5 bases from V and 4 bases from J, with 20 bases in between. Here the CDR3 DNA reads TGTGCCAGTAGTCGTAGGGTCCGGGATTGGGGCACTGAAGCTTTCTTT. Its protein product is CASSRRVRDWGTEAFF. The whole variable domain, filled in from reference TRBV19 and TRBJ1-1, reads DGGITQSPKYLFRKEGQNVTLSCEQNLNHDAMYWYRQDPGQGLRLIYYSQIVNDFQKGDIAEGYSVSREKKESFPLTVTSAQKNPTAFYLCASSRRVRDWGTEAFFGQGTRLTVV.

In its sample, this clonotype was seen a few times. The chain has TRBV4-3 and TRBJ2-1; 7 bases agree with TRBD2. V gave up 4 bases and J gave up 0 bases; unmatched junction bases: 6. The CDR3 covers 16 residues. Germline V CDR1 and CDR2: LGHNA, YSLEER. For the CDR3, the DNA is TGCGCCAGCAGCCGTAGCGGGTCGAGCTCCTACAATGAGCAGTTCTTC. It is translated as CASSRSGSSSYNEQFF.

This clonotype was counted a few times. V and J are TRBV7-2 and TRBJ2-3; D remains unclear. Germline V lookup: CDR1 SGHTA, CDR2 FQGNSA. This CDR3 has 15 residues. V dropped 2 bases and J dropped 0 bases, with 9 bases sitting between them. CDR3: CASSLNGPSTDTQYF. In DNA form, the CDR3 reads TGTGCCAGCAGCTTAAACGGTCCTAGCACAGATACGCAGTATTTT.

The CDR3 DNA reads TGTGCCAGCAGCCCTAACAGGGCTAGCAATCAGCCCCAGCATTTT. Protein product: CASSPNRASNQPQHF. The V gene is TRBV6-5, the J gene TRBJ1-5, with a weak D call TRBD1 (6 bases). Per germline, CDR1 MNHEY and CDR2 SVGAGI. Between the trimmed V and J ends, which lost 6 bases and 0 bases, there was a span of 12 bases. The CDR3 is 15 residues long.

The V and J genes are TRBV20-1 and TRBJ2-5; D might be TRBD2 (5 bases). This CDR3 is built from 14 residues. Germline CDR1 reads DFQATT; CDR2 reads SNEGSKA (reference sequence). The germline V and J ends were trimmed by 4 bases and 5 bases, with 17 bases remaining between them. The CDR3 sequence is CSATEGADLETQYF. The CDR3 region has the DNA TGCAGTGCTACTGAGGGCGCAGATCTGGAGACCCAGTACTTC.

The sample holds many counts of this clonotype. This rearrangement joins TRBV7-2 to TRBJ2-5, with 9 bases aligning to TRBD2. Germline assignment: CDR1 SGHTA and CDR2 FQGNSA. The CDR3 runs 15 residues. Trimming took 1 base from V and 7 from J; bases not matched to a gene: 7. Here the CDR3 reads CASSLVVAGEVTQYF. As DNA, the CDR3 is TGTGCCAGCAGCTTAGTGGTAGCGGGAGAGGTGACCCAGTACTTC.

This clonotype was observed a single time. This chain connects TRBV4-2 to TRBJ2-1, with D perhaps TRBD2 (6 bases). Germline assignment: CDR1 LGHNA and CDR2 YNFKEQ. This CDR3 is 19 amino acids long. V lost 0 bases to trimming and J lost 3 bases, with 21 bases between them. Here the CDR3 DNA reads TGTGCCAGCAGCCAAGAAGCGGGCAGCGACCCCCAAGGCTACAATGAGCAGTTCTTC. Translating gives CASSQEAGSDPQGYNEQFF.

J is TRBJ2-7 and V is TRBV4-1, with 9 bases aligning to TRBD2. The CDR3 is made up of 14 amino acids. Trimming at V came to 3 bases and at J to 6 bases, leaving 6 bases not matched to a gene. CDR1 and CDR2 from the germline V gene are MGHRA and YSYEKL. The CDR3 loop is CASSHPGLASEQYF. Here the CDR3 DNA reads TGCGCCAGCAGCCACCCGGGACTAGCCTCCGAGCAGTACTTC.

The rearrangement links TRBV7-3 to TRBJ2-1; TRBD2 aligns across 7 bases. This CDR3 is 14 amino acids long. Losses at the gene ends were 5 bases for V and 8 bases for J; bases not matched to a gene: 9. Per germline, CDR1 SGHTA and CDR2 FQGTGA. The CDR3 DNA follows: TGTGCCAGCAGCCAGGGATTAAGCGGGGATGAGCAGTTCTTC. This codes for CASSQGLSGDEQFF.

The sample holds a few counts of this clonotype. This rearrangement joins TRBV7-2 to TRBJ1-4; TRBD1 agrees at 8 bases. Germline loops: CDR1 SGHTA, CDR2 FQGNSA. This CDR3 comprises 15 residues. The J segment lost 3 bases and the V segment lost 4 bases, leaving 4 bases of the junction unmatched. The chain's CDR3 is CASSSWTGSNEKLFF. In DNA, the CDR3 is TGTGCCAGCAGCTCCTGGACAGGGTCTAATGAAAAACTGTTTTTT.

V and J are TRBV12-3 or TRBV12-4 and TRBJ2-7; 7 bases agree with TRBD2. The V and J ends lost 1 base and 3 bases, in that order; junction bases with no gene match: 6. The CDR3 runs 15 residues. CDR3 residues: CASSLGRGSIYEQYF. CDR3 coding DNA: TGTGCCAGCAGTTTAGGGCGCGGGAGTATCTACGAGCAGTACTTC.

This clonotype has a handful of counts. V is TRBV11-2 and J is TRBJ2-1; a weak D match, TRBD2 (6 bases). This CDR3 is built from 22 residues. Trimming took off 3 bases at V and 0 bases at J, with 30 bases between the two ends. Germline lookup yields CDR1 SGHAT and CDR2 FQNNGV. Here the CDR3 reads CASSFGGRRDSKQFSSYNEQFF. The CDR3 DNA reads as TGTGCCAGCAGCTTCGGCGGGCGGCGGGACTCCAAACAATTCTCCTCCTACAATGAGCAGTTCTTC.

This clonotype has more than one count but fewer than ten. The chain employs TRBV4-1 and TRBJ2-1, with unresolved D. Germline V CDR1 and CDR2: MGHRA, YSYEKL. Trimming took 0 bases from V and 0 from J, leaving 6 bases between them. The CDR3 extends over 15 amino acids. CDR3 in amino acids: CASSQELSSYNEQFF. In DNA, the CDR3 is TGCGCCAGCAGCCAAGAACTTAGCTCCTACAATGAGCAGTTCTTC.

The sample holds many counts of this clonotype. This chain connects TRBV7-2 to TRBJ1-2, with D tentatively TRBD1 (5 bases). CDR3 length: 14 residues. Trimming removed 5 bases from V and 4 bases from J, with 14 bases in between. Germline CDR1 and CDR2: SGHTA and FQGNSA. DNA for the CDR3: TGTGCCAGCAGCCCTGGGACGGCCTCCTATGGCTACACCTTC. Amino acids: CASSPGTASYGYTF.

This clonotype was found a few times. This chain uses TRBV28 with TRBJ2-3, with D possibly being TRBD2 (6 bases). This CDR3 has 15 amino acids. Germline V gives CDR1 MDHEN, CDR2 SYDVKM. V shed 5 bases and J shed 4 bases, with 16 bases lying between them. Here the CDR3 DNA reads TGTGCCAGCAGTACGCTCTGGGGAGGAGCAGATACGCAGTATTTT. Amino acids: CASSTLWGGADTQYF. The variable domain in full, with the rest retrieved from reference TRBV28 and TRBJ2-3, is DVKVTQSSRYLVKRTGEKVFLECVQDMDHENMFWYRQDPGLGLRLIYFSYDVKMKEKGDIPEGYSVSREKKERFSLILESASTNQTSMYLCASSTLWGGADTQYFGPGTRLTVL.